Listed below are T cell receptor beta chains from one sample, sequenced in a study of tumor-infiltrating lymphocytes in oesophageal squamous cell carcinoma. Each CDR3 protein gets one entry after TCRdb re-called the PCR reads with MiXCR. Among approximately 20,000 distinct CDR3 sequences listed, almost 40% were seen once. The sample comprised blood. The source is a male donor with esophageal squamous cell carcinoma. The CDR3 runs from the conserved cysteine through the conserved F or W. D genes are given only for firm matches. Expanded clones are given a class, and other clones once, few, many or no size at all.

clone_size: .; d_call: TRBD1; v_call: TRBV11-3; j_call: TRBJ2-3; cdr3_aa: CASSHRDRDTDTQYF; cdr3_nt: TGTGCCAGCAGCCACCGGGACAGGGACACAGATACGCAGTATTTT
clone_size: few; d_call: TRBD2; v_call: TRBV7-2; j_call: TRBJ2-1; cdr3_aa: CASSFSSGSYNEQFF; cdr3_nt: TGTGCCAGCAGCTTTAGTAGCGGGTCCTACAATGAGCAGTTCTTC
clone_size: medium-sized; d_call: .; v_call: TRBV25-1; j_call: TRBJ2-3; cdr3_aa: CASSEYRLGSADTQYF; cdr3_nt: TGTGCCAGCAGTGAATACCGACTAGGGAGCGCAGATACGCAGTATTTT
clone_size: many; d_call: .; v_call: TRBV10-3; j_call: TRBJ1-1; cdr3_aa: CAISESPAEAFF; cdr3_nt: TGTGCCATCAGTGAGTCGCCGGCTGAAGCTTTCTTT
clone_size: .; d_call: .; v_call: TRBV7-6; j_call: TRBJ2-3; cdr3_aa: CASSLGSGETDTQYF; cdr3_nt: TGTGCTAGCAGCTTAGGTTCCGGCGAGACAGATACGCAGTATTTT
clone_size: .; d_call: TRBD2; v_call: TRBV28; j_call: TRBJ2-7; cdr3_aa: CASTPWGGRAYEQYF; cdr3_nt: TGTGCCAGCACCCCTTGGGGCGGGAGGGCCTACGAGCAGTACTTC
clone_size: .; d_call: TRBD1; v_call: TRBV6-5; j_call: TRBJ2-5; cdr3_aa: CASTAGDRRETQYF; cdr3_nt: TGTGCCAGCACCGCAGGGGACAGAAGAGAGACCCAGTACTTC
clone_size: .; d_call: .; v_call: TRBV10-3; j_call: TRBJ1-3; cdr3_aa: CAISLSSGNTIYF; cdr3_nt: TGTGCCATCAGTTTATCCTCTGGAAACACCATATATTTT
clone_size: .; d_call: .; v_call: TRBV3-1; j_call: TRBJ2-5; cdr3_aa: CASSQGAGPAGTQYF; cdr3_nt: TGTGCCAGCAGCCAAGGGGCCGGCCCTGCCGGGACCCAGTACTTC
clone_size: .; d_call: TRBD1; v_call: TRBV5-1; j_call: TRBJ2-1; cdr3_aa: CATRKGQGSYEQFF; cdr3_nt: TGCGCCACCAGAAAGGGACAGGGATCCTACGAGCAGTTCTTC
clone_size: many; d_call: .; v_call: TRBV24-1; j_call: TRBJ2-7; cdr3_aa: CATSEGGGSGYEQYF; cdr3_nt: TGTGCCACCAGTGAAGGAGGGGGTTCCGGATACGAGCAGTACTTC
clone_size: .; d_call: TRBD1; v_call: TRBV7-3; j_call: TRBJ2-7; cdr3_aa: CASSLTGDRLYEQYF; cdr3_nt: TGTGCCAGCAGCTTAACCGGGGACAGGCTCTACGAGCAGTACTTC
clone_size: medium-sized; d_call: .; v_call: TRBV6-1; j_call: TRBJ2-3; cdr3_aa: CASSDQDTQYF; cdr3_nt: TGTGCCAGCAGTGATCAGGATACGCAGTATTTT
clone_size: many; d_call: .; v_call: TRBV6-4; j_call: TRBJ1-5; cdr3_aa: CASSTDGNQPQHF; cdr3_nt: TGTGCCAGCAGTACGGACGGGAATCAGCCCCAGCATTTT